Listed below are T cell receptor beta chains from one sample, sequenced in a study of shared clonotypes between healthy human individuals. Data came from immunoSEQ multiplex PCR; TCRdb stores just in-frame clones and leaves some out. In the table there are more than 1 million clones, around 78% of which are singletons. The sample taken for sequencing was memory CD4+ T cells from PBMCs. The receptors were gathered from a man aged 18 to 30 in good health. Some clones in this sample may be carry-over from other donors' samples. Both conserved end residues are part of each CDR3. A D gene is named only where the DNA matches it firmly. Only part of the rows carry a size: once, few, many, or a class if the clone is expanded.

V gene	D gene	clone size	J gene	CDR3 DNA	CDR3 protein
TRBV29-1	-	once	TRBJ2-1	TGCAGCGTCCCCGACAGGAACAATGAGCAGTTCTTC	CSVPDRNNEQFF
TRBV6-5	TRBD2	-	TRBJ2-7	TGTGCCAGCAGACGGACTAGCTATAGCTCCTACGAGCAGTACTTC	CASRRTSYSSYEQYF
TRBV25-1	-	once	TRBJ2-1	TGTGCCAGCAGTGAATCCAGTCGGTTTGGCAATGAGCAGTTCTTC	CASSESSRFGNEQFF
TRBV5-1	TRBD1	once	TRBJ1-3	TGCGCCAGCAGCGCGGGTCAACAGGGGGCTACTGGAAACACCATATATTTT	CASSAGQQGATGNTIYF
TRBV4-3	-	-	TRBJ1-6	TGCGCCAGCAGCCAAGTAAGACACATAGCCTCACCCCTCCACTTT	CASSQVRHIASPLHF
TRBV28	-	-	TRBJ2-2	TGTGCCAGCAGCCGACCGGATGGGGCCGGGGAGCTGTTTTTT	CASSRPDGAGELFF
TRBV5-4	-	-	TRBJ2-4	TGTGCCAGCAGCTTGCTACCAGGAATCGCCAAAAACATTCAGTACTTC	CASSLLPGIAKNIQYF
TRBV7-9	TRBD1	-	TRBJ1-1	TGTGCCAGCAGCTACCGGGACAGGCCTGAAGCTTTCTTT	CASSYRDRPEAFF
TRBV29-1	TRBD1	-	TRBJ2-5	TGCAGCGTTGAAGACGACAGGGTAAGGGAGACCCAGTACTTC	CSVEDDRVRETQYF
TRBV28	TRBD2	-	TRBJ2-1	TGTGCCAGCAGTTCTCAGGGACTAGCGGACTACAATGAGCAGTTCTTC	CASSSQGLADYNEQFF
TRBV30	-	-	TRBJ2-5	TGTGCCTGCTTCCGTACGGAGACCCAGTACTTC	CACFRTETQYF
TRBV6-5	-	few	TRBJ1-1	TGTGCCAGCAGTCAGGGAGGGCTTGAAGCTTTCTTT	CASSQGGLEAFF
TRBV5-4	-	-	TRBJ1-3	TGTGCCAGCAGCTTAGGGTTTGGAAACACCATATATTTT	CASSLGFGNTIYF
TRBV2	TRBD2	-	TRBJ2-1	TGTGCCAGCAGTGACAGGTTTGTGAGCGGGAGCTCCTACAATGAGCAGTTCTTC	CASSDRFVSGSSYNEQFF
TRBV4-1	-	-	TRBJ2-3	TGCGCCAGCAGCCAACAACAGCGGGATACGCAGTATTTT	CASSQQQRDTQYF
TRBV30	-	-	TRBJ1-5	TGTGCCTGGAGAGACAGAGCCCGGCTTAATCAGCCCCAGCATTTT	CAWRDRARLNQPQHF
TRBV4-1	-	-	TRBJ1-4	TGCGCCAGCAGCCAAAAGTACACCCCAGCGGAGGGGCCCCGCCGTGAAAAACTGTTTTTT	CASSQKYTPAEGPRREKLFF
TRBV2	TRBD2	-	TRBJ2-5	TGTGCCAGCAGTGGACTAGCGGAAGAGACCCAGTACTTC	CASSGLAEETQYF
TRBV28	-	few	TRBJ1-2	TGTGCCAGCAGTTTATACCAGGGACTCCACTATGGCTACACCTTC	CASSLYQGLHYGYTF
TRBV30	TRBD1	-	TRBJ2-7	TGTGCCTGGGGACAGGGAGCTAGGGAGCAGTACTTC	CAWGQGAREQYF
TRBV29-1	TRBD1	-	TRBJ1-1	TGCAGCGCACGACAGGGGTCCAACACTGAAGCTTTCTTT	CSARQGSNTEAFF
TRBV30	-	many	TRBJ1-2	TGTGCCTGGAGTGGTACAGGGTGGGACTACACCTTC	CAWSGTGWDYTF
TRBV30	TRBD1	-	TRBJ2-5	TGTGCCTGGAGTGGAGGGACAGGCGGCCGATCAGAGACCCAGTACTTC	CAWSGGTGGRSETQYF
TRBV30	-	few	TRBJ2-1	TGTGCCTGGAGTATGGACATCCTCAATGAGCAGTTCTTC	CAWSMDILNEQFF
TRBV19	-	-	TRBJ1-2	TGTGCCAGTCACAGGCGTAACTATGGCTACACCTTC	CASHRRNYGYTF
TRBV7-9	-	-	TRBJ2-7	TGTGCCAGCAGACTGACGGACCAATCCTACGAGCAGTACTTC	CASRLTDQSYEQYF
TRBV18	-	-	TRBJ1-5	TGTGCCAGCTCACCATCTCAGATTTATAGCAATCAGCCCCAGCATTTT	CASSPSQIYSNQPQHF
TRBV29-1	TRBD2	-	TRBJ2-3	TGCAGCTACGCGGGAGGCACAGATACGCAGTATTTT	CSYAGGTDTQYF
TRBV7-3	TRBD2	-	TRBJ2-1	TGTGCCAGCAGCTCGCACGCGACTAGCGCCATAGGTGAGCAGTTCTTC	CASSSHATSAIGEQFF
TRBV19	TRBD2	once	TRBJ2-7	TGTGCCAGTAGTATATCCGGAGCGGGACTGAACCCTCGGGAGCAGTACTTC	CASSISGAGLNPREQYF
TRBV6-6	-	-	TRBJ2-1	TGTGCCAGCAACGATAGAGTTCCCCGACTACATGAGCAGTTCTTC	CASNDRVPRLHEQFF
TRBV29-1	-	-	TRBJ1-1	TGCAGCGTTGTGGAGTTGGGGGCGCGGACTGAAGCTTTCTTT	CSVVELGARTEAFF
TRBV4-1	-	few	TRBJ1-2	TGCGCCAGCAGCCGCGCACAGGGCCCCTATGGCTACACCTTC	CASSRAQGPYGYTF
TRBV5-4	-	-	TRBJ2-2	TGTGCCAGCTCCCCGACAGTTACTCGCCAGACCGGGGAGCTGTTTTTT	CASSPTVTRQTGELFF
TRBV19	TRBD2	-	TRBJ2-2	TGTGCCAGTAGTATACTAGCGGGAGGAAGCGCCGGGGAGCTGTTTTTT	CASSILAGGSAGELFF
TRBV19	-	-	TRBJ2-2	TGTGCCAGTAGTATCTGGCTAGATTACACCGGGGAGCTGTTTTTT	CASSIWLDYTGELFF
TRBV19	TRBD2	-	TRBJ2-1	TGTGCCAGTAGTGGGGGGGAGGGTTGGCGTTTCCGGGACAATGAGCAGTTCTTC	CASSGGEGWRFRDNEQFF
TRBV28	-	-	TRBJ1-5	TGTGCCAGCAGTTTCATCCCGGGGAAAACGAACAGGCCGCGCAATCAGCCCCAGCATTTT	CASSFIPGKTNRPRNQPQHF
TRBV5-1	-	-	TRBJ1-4	TGCGCCAGCAGCCTCCTCCCTGGGGGCGCAAATGAAAAACTGTTTTTT	CASSLLPGGANEKLFF
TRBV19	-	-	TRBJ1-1	TGTGCCAGTAGCCATCGCCGAGGAGCCACTGAAGCTTTCTTT	CASSHRRGATEAFF
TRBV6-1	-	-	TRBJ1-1	TGTGCCAGCAGTGAAGGATTGAACACTGAAGCTTTCTTT	CASSEGLNTEAFF
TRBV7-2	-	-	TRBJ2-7	TGTGCCAGCAGCTTAGATGTAGGGACCTACGAGCAGTACTTC	CASSLDVGTYEQYF
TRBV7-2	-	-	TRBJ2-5	TGTGCCAGCAGCTTAGAAGGGGCTCGGACCCAGTACTTC	CASSLEGARTQYF
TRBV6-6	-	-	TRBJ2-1	TGTGCCAGCAGCCAAAATGGACCGGGCTACAATGAGCAGTTCTTC	CASSQNGPGYNEQFF
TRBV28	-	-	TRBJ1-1	TGTGCCAGCATGGACAGTTGGAGGAGTGAAGCTTTCTTT	CASMDSWRSEAFF
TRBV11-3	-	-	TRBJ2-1	TGTGCCAGCAGCAAGGAGGAATACAATGAGCAGTTCTTC	CASSKEEYNEQFF